The subject of this entry is one TCR beta chain. As yet, its antigen is unknown. The sample belongs to a study of neurological immune-mediated disorders. Via MiXCR, TCRdb re-called the 5' RACE reads, giving one row per CDR3 protein. The data contain some 47,000 distinct CDR3 sequences, 20% to 25% of them singletons. Findings and limits, study-wide: Expanded clones shared no CDR3 amino acid sequences across subjects, suggesting private repertoires in all groups. The study found the most TCR clonal expansion in HTLV-1-associated myelopathy and the least in multiple sclerosis, below healthy controls.

This CDR3 is built from 15 residues. V lost 0 bases to trimming and J lost 11 bases, with 19 bases between them. Germline V gene sequence: CDR1 LGHNA, CDR2 YSLEER. As to time point: technical triplicate 3. Source material: PBMCs. The rearrangement joins TRBV4-3 to TRBJ1-1; perhaps TRBD1 as D (6 bases). The receptor's source is a man in his 60s with HTLV-1-associated myelopathy (HAM/TSP). The CDR3 here is CASSQDSGQGIQAFF. CDR3 nucleotide sequence: TGCGCCAGCAGCCAAGATTCAGGGCAGGGGATTCAGGCTTTCTTT.